This entry lists 26 T cell receptor beta chains sequenced from one sample in a study of neurological immune-mediated disorders. One entry per CDR3 protein, called by TCRdb with MiXCR from the 5' RACE reads. The table includes 40,000 or so distinct CDR3 sequences, 2% to 2.5% detected once. The sequenced material came from PBMCs. These receptors all come from a man in his thirties or forties with multiple sclerosis.

This clonotype was seen a single time. One base away lies a much larger clone, so this may be a sequencing read error. This chain joins TRBV6-5 and TRBJ2-7; no definite D call. V was trimmed by 3 bases and J by 5 bases, leaving 11 bases between them. CDR3 length: 13 residues. The V gene's germline CDR1 is MNHEY and CDR2 SVGAGI. The DNA of the CDR3 is TGTGCCAGCAGTTATGTCAGCGCCAACGAGCAGTACTTC. Translating gives CASSYVSANEQYF.

At least ten counts were recorded for this clonotype. The chain employs TRBV6-2 or TRBV6-3 and TRBJ2-5; D ambiguous. The CDR3 is 14 residues long. Germline lookup yields CDR1 MNHEY and CDR2 SVGEGT. Between the trimmed V and J ends, which lost 0 bases and 2 bases, there was a span of 7 bases. CDR3 protein: CASSYSFSQETQYF. In nucleotides, the CDR3 is TGTGCCAGCAGTTACTCGTTCTCGCAAGAGACCCAGTACTTC.

This clonotype was seen many times. The rearrangement uses TRBV5-6 and TRBJ2-7, with 9 positions matching TRBD2. Germline V CDR1 and CDR2: SGHDT, YYEEEE. The ends lost 1 base at V and 8 bases at J; junction bases unmatched: 7. The CDR3 has 14 residues. CDR3 sequence: CASSLQRGATQQYF. For the CDR3, the DNA is TGTGCCAGCAGCTTGCAGCGGGGGGCTACCCAGCAGTACTTC.

This clonotype was found many times. V gene TRBV5-1 combines with J gene TRBJ2-7; 11 bases map to TRBD2. The CDR3 has 17 amino acids. Germline CDR1 is SGHRS and CDR2 is YFSETQ. V shed 1 base and J 2 bases; nucleotides not matched to a gene: 8. The CDR3 nucleotides are TGCGCCAGCAGCTTGCCGTCTAGCGGGGGGTTAACCTACGAGCAGTACTTC. It encodes CASSLPSSGGLTYEQYF.

This clonotype was observed at least ten times. The chain couples TRBV28 to TRBJ2-1; a possible D gene is TRBD2 (5 bases). Between the trimmed V and J ends, which lost 3 bases and 7 bases, there was a span of 16 bases. The CDR3 sequence is 15 residues long. Germline loops: CDR1 MDHEN, CDR2 SYDVKM. CDR3 protein: CASSLSGSGGNEQFF. The DNA of the CDR3 is TGTGCCAGCAGTTTGAGTGGGAGCGGTGGGAATGAGCAGTTCTTC.

This clonotype was detected ten times or more. The V call is TRBV6-5, the J call TRBJ1-1; D remains ambiguous. There are 11 residues in the CDR3. V lost 6 bases to trimming and J lost 7 bases, with 9 bases between them. Germline CDR1 and CDR2: MNHEY and SVGAGI. The CDR3 reads CASRSTLEAFF. In nucleotides, the CDR3 is TGTGCCAGCAGATCGACCCTTGAAGCTTTCTTT.

The table lists this clonotype with many counts. This chain links TRBV29-1 with TRBJ2-7; 10 positions match TRBD2. CDR3 size: 13 residues. Germline CDR1 reads SQVTM; CDR2 reads ANQGSEA. After removal of 6 bases from V and 2 bases from J, the junction contained 4 bases not matched to a gene. CDR3 DNA: TGCAGCGTATTAGCGGGAGGCCCCTACGAGCAGTACTTC. Translating it yields CSVLAGGPYEQYF.

Ten or more counts support this clonotype. The chain uses TRBV5-1 and TRBJ2-5; D is unclear. Trimming cost V 0 bases and J 4 bases, with 7 bases left between them. The V gene's germline CDR1 is SGHRS and CDR2 YFSETQ. The CDR3 spans 13 residues. Written as DNA, the CDR3 is TGCGCCAGCAGCTTGGGAAACGGAGAGACCCAGTACTTC. The encoded protein is CASSLGNGETQYF.

This clonotype was seen repeatedly, ten times or more. The chain combines TRBV29-1 with TRBJ2-7; 10 bases line up with TRBD1. The ends lost 3 bases at V and 5 bases at J; junction bases unmatched: 7. The CDR3 has 14 residues. Germline CDR1 and CDR2: SQVTM and ANQGSEA. CDR3 residues: CSVEWDRGVDEQYF. The CDR3 region has the DNA TGCAGCGTTGAGTGGGACAGGGGTGTTGACGAGCAGTACTTC.

This clonotype was detected ten times or more. The rearrangement joins TRBV12-3 or TRBV12-4 to TRBJ1-1; D gene unclear. Trimming shortened V by 1 base and J by 0 bases, and 18 bases separated the two germline ends. This CDR3 is 18 amino acids long. CDR3 protein: CASSLDYRERSLNTEAFF. CDR3 in DNA: TGTGCCAGCAGTTTAGATTATCGGGAGCGGTCTTTGAACACTGAAGCTTTCTTT.

This clonotype appeared once. The V gene is TRBV3-1, the J gene TRBJ1-4; D call uncertain. Germline V gene lookup returns CDR1 LGHDT and CDR2 YNNKEL (reference sequence). The CDR3 covers 16 residues. Trimming took 4 bases from V and 2 from J, leaving 14 bases between them. CDR3 protein: CASSRHGRTTNEKLFF. Here the CDR3 DNA reads TGTGCCAGCAGCCGGCATGGGAGGACCACTAATGAAAAACTGTTTTTT. Supplemented by reference TRBV3-1 and TRBJ1-4, the full variable domain reads DTAVSQTPKYLVTQMGNDKSIKCEQNLGHDTMYWYKQDSKKFLKIMFSYNNKELIINETVPNRFSPKSPDKAHLNLHINSLELGDSAVYFCASSRHGRTTNEKLFFGSGTQLSVL.

At least ten counts were recorded for this clonotype. The rearrangement joins TRBV5-1 to TRBJ1-5; 7 bases are shared with TRBD1. V was pared by 1 base and J by 4 bases, with 2 bases of the junction left unmatched. The germline V gene encodes CDR1 SGHRS and CDR2 YFSETQ. There are 14 residues in the CDR3. CDR3 in DNA: TGCGCCAGCAGCTTGACAGGGGAGAATCAGCCCCAGCATTTT. This sequence encodes CASSLTGENQPQHF.

This clonotype was seen many times. The chain has TRBV5-1 and TRBJ2-1; D remains unclear. The germline V gene has CDR1 SGHRS and CDR2 YFSETQ. The germline V and J ends were trimmed by 2 bases and 8 bases, with 14 bases remaining between them. The CDR3 spans 14 residues. CDR3 sequence (DNA): TGCGCCAGCAGCTTCACTGCCAGTGGGGATGAGCAGTTCTTC. Its protein is CASSFTASGDEQFF. Combining the CDR3 with reference TRBV5-1 and TRBJ2-1 gives the whole variable domain KAGVTQTPRYLIKTRGQQVTLSCSPISGHRSVSWYQQTPGQGLQFLFEYFSETQRNKGNFPGRFSGRQFSNSRSEMNVSTLELGDSALYLCASSFTASGDEQFFGPGTRLTVL.

At least ten counts were recorded for this clonotype. V usage is TRBV7-8 and J usage is TRBJ2-5; 8 bases align to TRBD1. The CDR3 spans 16 residues. Germline CDR1 is SGHVS and CDR2 is FQNEAQ. J lost 1 base, V lost 5 bases, and 9 bases had no gene match. CDR3 DNA: TGTGCCAGCAGCCACGGGACAGGCAATTTCCAAGAGACCCAGTACTTC. Protein sequence: CASSHGTGNFQETQYF.

At least ten counts were recorded for this clonotype. The V call is TRBV7-7, the J call TRBJ2-5; 9 positions agree with TRBD2. Trimming removed 5 bases from V and 2 bases from J; junction bases left unmatched: 6. The CDR3 is 15 residues long. In germline, CDR1 is SSHAT, CDR2 FNYEAQ (reference sequence). The CDR3 here is CASSRGSGGQETQYF. The CDR3 bases are TGTGCCAGCAGCCGTGGGAGCGGGGGGCAAGAGACCCAGTACTTC.

The genes are TRBV7-2 and TRBJ2-3; D remains ambiguous. The CDR3 covers 12 residues. Germline values: CDR1 SGHTA, CDR2 FQGNSA. V was clipped by 3 bases and J by 4 bases, with 5 bases between them. The DNA of the CDR3 is TGTGCCAGCAGCTTTTTTGCAGATACGCAGTATTTT. Translating gives CASSFFADTQYF.

By proportion, this clonotype is medium-sized (0.01 to 0.1%). The chain couples TRBV5-1 to TRBJ1-2; D is ambiguous. Trimming pared 4 bases from V and 4 bases from J, leaving 14 bases between. The CDR3 extends over 14 amino acids. Germline assignment: CDR1 SGHRS and CDR2 YFSETQ. The CDR3 DNA reads as TGCGCCAGCAGCGTAGACGCCGGGAGCTATGGCTACACCTTC. Amino acids: CASSVDAGSYGYTF.

This clonotype was recorded at least ten times. This rearrangement joins TRBV5-5 to TRBJ1-1; D might be TRBD1 (5 bases). Germline CDR1 is SGHKS and CDR2 is YYEKEE (reference sequence). This CDR3 is built from 13 residues. The germline V and J ends were trimmed by 4 bases and 4 bases, with 11 bases remaining between them. The CDR3 DNA reads TGTGCCAGCAGCAGCAGGGTAGGCACTGAAGCTTTCTTT. Its translation: CASSSRVGTEAFF.

At least ten counts were recorded for this clonotype. The rearrangement joins TRBV12-3 or TRBV12-4 to TRBJ1-3; tentatively, D is TRBD1 (6 bases). V lost 3 bases, J lost 4 bases, and 16 bases lay in between. The CDR3 runs 16 residues. The DNA of the CDR3 is TGTGCCAGCAGTTTTCCCGGACAGAATCCAGGAAACACCATATATTTT. It yields the protein CASSFPGQNPGNTIYF.

This clonotype was counted many times. The J gene is TRBJ1-2, the V gene TRBV12-3 or TRBV12-4, with D hard to call. This CDR3 spans 13 amino acids. Trimming removed 7 bases from V and 8 bases from J, with 17 bases in between. CDR3 loop: CASTFGRVKGYTF. CDR3 nucleotide sequence: TGTGCCAGCACTTTCGGTAGGGTTAAAGGCTACACCTTC.

This clonotype was found many times. This sequence joins TRBV7-6 and TRBJ2-5, with 7 bases lining up with TRBD1. CDR1 is SGHVS and CDR2 is FNYEAQ in the germline V gene. CDR3 length equals 14 residues. V dropped 0 bases and J dropped 5; count of bases not matched to a gene: 3. The CDR3 protein is CASSLAGGGETQYF. The CDR3 DNA follows: TGTGCCAGCAGCTTAGCAGGGGGCGGTGAGACCCAGTACTTC.

This clonotype was seen at least ten times. This chain links TRBV5-1 with TRBJ2-7; D gene unclear. V was shortened by 4 bases and J by 0 bases, with 11 bases between the two germline ends. The germline CDR1 and CDR2 sequences are SGHRS and YFSETQ. The CDR3 length is 14 residues. CDR3 sequence: CASSNAASSYEQYF. The CDR3 nucleotides are TGCGCCAGCAGCAATGCGGCGAGCTCCTACGAGCAGTACTTC.

This clonotype was seen ten or more times. This chain links TRBV20-1 with TRBJ2-2; TRBD1 aligns across 10 bases. V lost 3 bases, J lost 5 bases, and 9 bases stayed unmatched. The CDR3 is 16 residues long. Germline-derived CDR1 and CDR2 are DFQATT and SNEGSKA (reference sequence). The CDR3 sequence: CSARRGGTGATGELFF. In DNA, the CDR3 is TGCAGTGCTAGGAGGGGGGGGACAGGGGCGACCGGGGAGCTGTTTTTT.

This clonotype was observed many times. The rearrangement uses TRBV10-3 and TRBJ2-1; the D gene is possibly TRBD1 (5 bases). Trimming removed 4 bases at V and 7 bases at J, with 20 bases between. The length of the CDR3 is 16 residues. Germline CDR1 and CDR2: ENHRY and SYGVKD. This chain's CDR3 is CAISGGMTALVNEQFF. The CDR3 nucleotides read TGTGCCATCAGTGGTGGGATGACAGCGTTGGTGAATGAGCAGTTCTTC.

This clonotype was seen ten or more times. V and J are TRBV5-5 and TRBJ1-4, with TRBD1 as a possible D gene (5 bases). The CDR3 covers 15 residues. V was trimmed by 0 bases and J by 7 bases, leaving 13 bases between them. The V gene's germline CDR1 is SGHKS and CDR2 YYEKEE (reference sequence). CDR3 bases: TGTGCCAGCAGCTTGGAGGGGAATACCGGTGAAAAACTGTTTTTT. Protein sequence: CASSLEGNTGEKLFF.

This clonotype was counted ten times or more. The chain links TRBV12-3 or TRBV12-4 to TRBJ2-2, with a tentative D call TRBD2 (6 bases). The CDR3 contains 13 residues. Trimming removed 4 bases at V and 5 bases at J, with 8 bases between. The DNA for the CDR3 is TGTGCCAGCAGTTCGGGGGTTACCGGGGAGCTGTTTTTT. It translates to CASSSGVTGELFF.